This TCR beta chain was documented in a study of vaccination effects on CD4 cells after COVID-19. Expansion of antigen-specific CD4+ T cells with viral peptide pools was carried out by the ViraFEST assay before sequencing. The authors isolated CD4+ T cells after ten to eleven days of culture. This person's SARS-CoV-2 infection, confirmed by PCR, occurred between March and December 2020. Remarks on this clone: Its antigen is currently unknown.

Overall study results and limits: New vaccine-induced clones were the main type among post-vaccine spike-reactive clones in convalescents.

CDR3 length equals 17 residues. From germline, CDR1 is LNHDA and CDR2 SQIVND (reference sequence). V lost 3 bases and J lost 3, with 20 bases in between. TCRdb's table, derived via immunoSEQ multiplex PCR, lists solely in-frame clones and lacks some. This repertoire shows tens of thousands of clones, about 77% found once; its top ten account for around 5.5%. The TCR originated in a human donor who had a prior SARS-CoV-2 infection. The material was CD4+ T cells from PBMCs cultured with HIV peptides, obtained before COVID-19 vaccination. The subset is: HIV-1 Nef peptide pool negative control/reference culture. The rearrangement uses TRBV19 and TRBJ1-2; D gene ambiguous. The CDR3 sequence is CASSIYGSSRKDYGYTF. The CDR3 bases are TGTGCCAGTAGTATTTATGGCAGCTCCAGGAAGGACTATGGCTACACCTTC.